Listed below are T cell receptor beta chains from one sample, sequenced in a study of monozygotic twins with inflammatory bowel disease. Following a re-call of the 5' RACE reads, TCRdb has one entry per CDR3 protein and lacks DNA. Its listing shows 350,000 to 400,000 distinct CDR3 sequences. Sequencing was done on a sample of blood. These receptors all stem from a human donor with ulcerative colitis or Crohn's disease, or a healthy co-twin of an affected twin (not recorded which). CDR3s include the opening cysteine and the closing phenylalanine or tryptophan.

j_call: TRBJ1-1; v_call: TRBV6-5; cdr3_aa: CASSYSAGNTEAFF
j_call: TRBJ2-7; v_call: TRBV5-6; cdr3_aa: CASSLGSARVYEQYF
j_call: TRBJ1-1; v_call: TRBV7-6; cdr3_aa: CASSFGGVIGANTEAFF
j_call: TRBJ2-1; v_call: TRBV7-3; cdr3_aa: CASSTAGTRSYNEQFF
j_call: TRBJ2-5; v_call: TRBV7-2; cdr3_aa: CASRRLAGQETQYF
j_call: TRBJ2-1; v_call: TRBV27; cdr3_aa: CASSFQAGEAYNEQFF
j_call: TRBJ1-4; v_call: TRBV7-9; cdr3_aa: CASSRGQAPNEKLFF
j_call: TRBJ2-3; v_call: TRBV24-1; cdr3_aa: CATSGFSGGETDTQYF
j_call: TRBJ1-3; v_call: TRBV10-3; cdr3_aa: CAISESRQASSGNTIYF
j_call: TRBJ1-2; v_call: TRBV7-9; cdr3_aa: CASSLQEEGYTF
j_call: TRBJ2-3; v_call: TRBV6-1; cdr3_aa: CASLDGSTDTQYF
j_call: TRBJ2-4; v_call: TRBV6-1; cdr3_aa: CASSPRGGSVAKNIQYF
j_call: TRBJ2-3; v_call: TRBV20-1; cdr3_aa: CSARGRGRTDTQYF
j_call: TRBJ1-6; v_call: TRBV4-3; cdr3_aa: CASSQDTGVGYNSPLHF
j_call: TRBJ2-1; v_call: TRBV18; cdr3_aa: CASSPDHVQFF
j_call: TRBJ1-6; v_call: TRBV3-1; cdr3_aa: CASSQDDSNSPLHF
j_call: TRBJ1-2; v_call: TRBV19; cdr3_aa: CASSIGGFSYTF
j_call: TRBJ2-2; v_call: TRBV7-3; cdr3_aa: CASSPSSMNSGELFF
j_call: TRBJ2-7; v_call: TRBV4-2; cdr3_aa: CASSQHRDRGNEQYF
j_call: TRBJ2-3; v_call: TRBV25-1; cdr3_aa: CASSEGAGTDTQYF
j_call: TRBJ2-5; v_call: TRBV9; cdr3_aa: CASSVNNGGTQYF
j_call: TRBJ2-4; v_call: TRBV5-1; cdr3_aa: CASSLTQTKNIQYF
j_call: TRBJ2-2; v_call: TRBV5-1; cdr3_aa: CASQKNSGELFF
j_call: TRBJ1-2; v_call: TRBV12-3/TRBV12-4; cdr3_aa: CASSLYRVGYGYTF
j_call: TRBJ2-3; v_call: TRBV18; cdr3_aa: CASSPQGRSSTDTQYF
j_call: TRBJ2-5; v_call: TRBV5-4; cdr3_aa: CVSSLEGQGMPQYF
j_call: TRBJ2-7; v_call: TRBV5-1; cdr3_aa: CASSLVRGDFEQYF
j_call: TRBJ2-7; v_call: TRBV28; cdr3_aa: CAVGQSTYEQYF
j_call: TRBJ2-1; v_call: TRBV5-1; cdr3_aa: CASSLDRGQNEQFF
j_call: TRBJ2-7; v_call: TRBV5-5; cdr3_aa: CASSLDPQGVYEQYF
j_call: TRBJ1-6; v_call: TRBV6-2/TRBV6-3; cdr3_aa: CASSYRTQGGYNSPLHF
j_call: TRBJ1-1; v_call: TRBV5-4; cdr3_aa: CASSLAGASAEAFF
j_call: TRBJ2-5; v_call: TRBV4-3; cdr3_aa: CASSPENYATETQYF
j_call: TRBJ2-7; v_call: TRBV20-1; cdr3_aa: CSARELTYEQYF
j_call: TRBJ2-4; v_call: TRBV15; cdr3_aa: CATSTISKNIQYF
j_call: TRBJ2-7; v_call: TRBV19; cdr3_aa: CASSPRGQRSYEQYF
j_call: TRBJ2-7; v_call: TRBV7-2; cdr3_aa: CASSLAWVYEQYF
j_call: TRBJ2-7; v_call: TRBV10-3; cdr3_aa: CAISDSSGPPSYEQYF
j_call: TRBJ2-3; v_call: TRBV12-3/TRBV12-4; cdr3_aa: CASSFGGPTDTQYF
j_call: TRBJ2-1; v_call: TRBV7-3; cdr3_aa: CASSLTRGTGMQFF
j_call: TRBJ1-1; v_call: TRBV7-6; cdr3_aa: CASSFPLRGRHEAFF
j_call: TRBJ1-5; v_call: TRBV6-5; cdr3_aa: CASTFRDRDQPQHF
j_call: TRBJ2-7; v_call: TRBV20-1; cdr3_aa: CSARVRGPADEQYF
j_call: TRBJ2-7; v_call: TRBV4-1; cdr3_aa: CASSHSTDPVTIYEQYF
j_call: TRBJ2-3; v_call: TRBV4-3; cdr3_aa: CASSQRTPFPGSTDTQYF
j_call: TRBJ2-2; v_call: TRBV11-3; cdr3_aa: CASSLTRGYDTGELFF
j_call: TRBJ2-7; v_call: TRBV5-1; cdr3_aa: CASSWTGLSSYEQYF
j_call: TRBJ2-7; v_call: TRBV6-1; cdr3_aa: CASSEFRTREYF
j_call: TRBJ2-3; v_call: TRBV4-3; cdr3_aa: CASSRLAGLRVDTQYF
j_call: TRBJ1-4; v_call: TRBV7-9; cdr3_aa: CASSLRSGSEKLFF
j_call: TRBJ1-6; v_call: TRBV7-2; cdr3_aa: CASSPGTTYNSPLHF
j_call: TRBJ1-1; v_call: TRBV10-3; cdr3_aa: CAISENDRGSAEAFF
j_call: TRBJ1-1; v_call: TRBV21-1; cdr3_aa: CASSNRQVVGDTEAFF
j_call: TRBJ2-7; v_call: TRBV7-9; cdr3_aa: CASSFVPGAPREQYF
j_call: TRBJ2-3; v_call: TRBV4-1; cdr3_aa: CASSLGYPTDTQYF
j_call: TRBJ2-7; v_call: TRBV12-3/TRBV12-4; cdr3_aa: CASNADRVYEQYF
j_call: TRBJ1-5; v_call: TRBV7-2; cdr3_aa: CASSLDDNQPQHF
j_call: TRBJ2-1; v_call: TRBV6-9; cdr3_aa: CASSLPPLRREQFF
j_call: TRBJ1-5; v_call: TRBV9; cdr3_aa: CASSAGAGTGLSNQPQHF